Presented here are 20 T cell receptor beta chains from one specimen sequenced in a study of T cell changes during pregnancy in multiple sclerosis. TCRdb's table, derived via immunoSEQ multiplex PCR, lists solely in-frame clones and lacks some. Of roughly 75,000 clones in the sample, around 93% were seen once. The specimen was peripheral blood, collected after pregnancy. The receptors were sampled from a female donor in good health, enrolled as a control in a pregnancy study.

This chain joins TRBV21-1 and TRBJ1-5; TRBD1, the D gene given by the table, was not confirmed from the DNA. TRBV21-1 is flagged as a pseudogene. CDR3 length: 16 amino acids. The CDR3 reads CASRLTGTGCNQPQHF. The CDR3, as DNA: TGTGCCAGCAGACTAACCGGGACAGGGTGCAATCAGCCCCAGCATTTT.

The J gene is TRBJ2-1, the V gene TRBV7-8; 8 bases map to TRBD2. CDR1 is SGHVS and CDR2 is FQNEAQ in the germline V gene. J gave up 10 bases and V 5 bases, and 13 bases lay outside the gene matches. This CDR3 spans 15 amino acids. The CDR3 reads CASSRAGTSFLEQFF. The CDR3 nucleotides are TGTGCCAGCAGCCGGGCCGGGACTAGTTTTTTAGAGCAGTTCTTC.

This clone was detected only a few times. The rearrangement joins TRBV28 to TRBJ1-4; tentatively, D is TRBD1 (5 bases). The V gene's germline CDR1 is MDHEN and CDR2 SYDVKM. The CDR3 runs to 11 residues. V was cut by 8 bases and J by 7 bases, with 8 bases left in between. CDR3 DNA sequence: TGTGCCAGCGGGGCCAGTGAAAAACTGTTTTTT. Its protein is CASGASEKLFF.

This clone was counted once. The J gene is TRBJ2-5, the V gene TRBV14; the D is unclear. The CDR3 extends over 13 amino acids. The V end was cut by 4 bases, the J end by 2 bases, with 8 bases between. Per germline, CDR1 SGHDN and CDR2 FVKESK. The CDR3 sequence: CASSPTPQETQYF. The CDR3 nucleotides are TGTGCCAGCAGCCCGACACCGCAAGAGACCCAGTACTTC.

The J gene is TRBJ2-2, the V gene TRBV19; perhaps TRBD2 as D (6 bases). V lost 2 bases, J lost 8 bases, and 9 bases lay in between. CDR1 and CDR2 (germline): LNHDA, SQIVND (reference sequence). The CDR3 runs 13 residues. CDR3 in amino acids: CASSITAGGELFF. The CDR3 DNA is TGTGCCAGTAGTATAACTGCGGGAGGGGAGCTGTTTTTT.

The J gene is TRBJ1-1, the V gene TRBV10-1; D ambiguous. The V and J ends lost 3 bases and 1 base respectively, with 9 bases between them. From germline, CDR1 is WNHNN and CDR2 SYGVQD (reference sequence). The CDR3 is 14 residues long. CDR3 loop: CASSDTGGNTEAFF. CDR3 nucleotides: TGCGCCAGCAGTGATACGGGAGGGAACACTGAAGCTTTCTTT.

Details on this clone: An end of the junction does not agree with germline; a read error may underlie this. The J gene is TRBJ2-5, the V gene TRBV7-7; TRBD2 matches at 9 bases. Germline CDR1 is SSHAT and CDR2 is FNYEAQ (reference sequence). The CDR3 is 17 amino acids. The CDR3 is CASSPGGGGASGETQYF. The DNA for the CDR3 is TGTGCTAGCAGCCCCGGGGGCGGGGGGGCCTCCGGAGAGACCCAGTACTTC.

This clone was counted only a few times. V usage is TRBV30 and J usage is TRBJ1-5; D possibly corresponds to TRBD1 (5 bases). Trimming removed 5 bases at V and 3 bases at J, with 14 bases between. Germline lookup yields CDR1 GTSNPN and CDR2 SVGIG (reference sequence). The CDR3 extends over 14 amino acids. The CDR3 bases are TGTGCCTGGTCGGCAGGGAACACCAATCAGCCCCAGCATTTT. Its translation: CAWSAGNTNQPQHF.

The chain carries TRBV13 and TRBJ1-4; possible D gene TRBD1, 5 bases. The CDR3 sequence is 17 residues long. V gave up 3 bases and J gave up 3 bases, with 17 bases separating them. CDR1 and CDR2 from the germline V gene are PRHDT and FYEKMQ (reference sequence). The CDR3 is CASSFKNKDTSNEKLFF. Here the CDR3 DNA reads TGTGCCAGCAGCTTTAAAAACAAGGACACCTCTAATGAAAAACTGTTTTTT.

The chain recombines TRBV28 with TRBJ1-2; 9 bases align to TRBD1. V was clipped by 6 bases and J by 3 bases; unmatched bases: 11. Germline assignment: CDR1 MDHEN and CDR2 SYDVKM. This CDR3 has 16 amino acids. CDR3 nucleotides: TGTGCCAGCAGAAGCACAGGGGGCGCATTCGACTATGGCTACACCTTC. Its translation is CASRSTGGAFDYGYTF.

The V gene is TRBV5-6, the J gene TRBJ1-2; 11 bases fit TRBD1. V was clipped by 3 bases and J by 6 bases; unmatched bases: 16. Germline CDR1 and CDR2: SGHDT and YYEEEE. The CDR3 is made up of 18 amino acids. In DNA, the CDR3 is TGTGCCAGCAGCTCCACCCGGGGACCCGGGACAGGGGGGAATGGCTACACCTTC. Translated, it gives CASSSTRGPGTGGNGYTF.

This chain uses TRBV5-1 with TRBJ2-7, with D maybe TRBD1 (6 bases). The CDR3 is made up of 16 amino acids. CDR1 and CDR2 from the germline V gene are SGHRS and YFSETQ. Trimming took 0 bases from V and 0 from J, leaving 13 bases between them. CDR3 protein: CASSLVSLDSSYEQYF. CDR3 coding DNA: TGCGCCAGCAGCTTGGTCTCCCTGGACAGCTCCTACGAGCAGTACTTC.

This clone was recorded only once. V is TRBV19 and J is TRBJ2-3, with D possibly TRBD2 on 5 matching bases. The CDR3 spans 16 residues. The germline V gene has CDR1 LNHDA and CDR2 SQIVND (reference sequence). The germline V and J ends were trimmed by 0 bases and 0 bases, with 10 bases remaining between them. The CDR3 region has the DNA TGTGCCAGTAGTATAGATGGAGCGGCTAGCACAGATACGCAGTATTTT. Translated, it gives CASSIDGAASTDTQYF.

This chain links TRBV7-2 with TRBJ1-2; 7 bases are shared with TRBD1. Germline loops: CDR1 SGHTA, CDR2 FQGNSA. The CDR3 is made up of 19 amino acids. J was trimmed by 4 bases and V by 4 bases; bases with no gene match: 21. This CDR3 is CASSSFPQGPLHTIYGYTF. The CDR3 nucleotides read TGTGCCAGCAGCTCCTTCCCACAGGGGCCATTGCATACAATCTATGGCTACACCTTC. The complete variable domain, with remaining parts taken from reference TRBV7-2 and TRBJ1-2, reads GAGVSQSPSNKVTEKGKDVELRCDPISGHTALYWYRQSLGQGLEFLIYFQGNSAPDKSGLPSDRFSAERTGGSVSTLTIQRTQQEDSAVYLCASSSFPQGPLHTIYGYTFGSGTRLTVV.

The chain links TRBV14 to TRBJ1-5, with D possibly matching TRBD1 (6 bases). Per the germline V gene, CDR1 is SGHDN and CDR2 is FVKESK. The CDR3 runs 17 residues. V gave up 4 bases and J gave up 3 bases, with 19 bases separating them. In DNA form, the CDR3 reads TGTGCCAGCAGCCGAGGGGGTAATAGGACCTACAATCAGCCCCAGCATTTT. Translation gives CASSRGGNRTYNQPQHF.

The chain joins TRBV18 to TRBJ1-1; 10 positions match TRBD1. This CDR3 comprises 14 residues. Germline V gene sequence: CDR1 KGHSH, CDR2 LQKENI. Trimming cost V 6 bases and J 0 bases; bases outside gene matches: 1. The chain's CDR3 is CASSTGGLNTEAFF. Here the CDR3 DNA reads TGTGCCAGCTCGACAGGGGGCCTGAACACTGAAGCTTTCTTT.

V usage is TRBV7-2 and J usage is TRBJ2-7; TRBD2 matches 8 bases. The CDR3 spans 14 residues. Germline CDR1 reads SGHTA; CDR2 reads FQGNSA. J lost 3 bases, V lost 5 bases, and 6 bases had no gene match. The CDR3 nucleotides read TGTGCCAGCAGCCCTGTAGCGGGGAACTACGAGCAGTACTTC. Its translation is CASSPVAGNYEQYF.

This clone was seen just once. The chain recombines TRBV6-1 with TRBJ1-6; D ambiguous. V was trimmed by 4 bases and J by 9 bases, leaving 13 bases between them. There are 14 residues in the CDR3. The germline CDR1 and CDR2 sequences are MNHNS and SASEGT. CDR3 sequence reads: CASSVARRGSPLHF. The CDR3 nucleotides read TGTGCCAGCAGTGTAGCCAGGCGGGGTTCACCCCTCCACTTT.

V is TRBV28 and J is TRBJ1-2; TRBD1 matches 9 bases. V lost 4 bases, J lost 6 bases, and 3 bases stayed unmatched. CDR3 length: 13 amino acids. Germline V gives CDR1 MDHEN, CDR2 SYDVKM. The CDR3 DNA reads TGTGCCAGCAGTTCCGGGACAGGGAATGGCTACACCTTC. Translated, it gives CASSSGTGNGYTF.

The chain couples TRBV11-3 to TRBJ2-2, with TRBD2 matching over 7 bases. CDR3 length: 16 residues. The germline V gene has CDR1 SGHNT and CDR2 YENEEA. With V trimmed by 5 bases and J by 2 bases, 8 bases remained unmatched. The CDR3 region is CASSPGASGNTGELFF. The DNA for the CDR3 is TGTGCCAGCAGCCCCGGGGCTAGCGGTAACACCGGGGAGCTGTTTTTT. The full variable domain, its missing parts supplied by reference TRBV11-3 and TRBJ2-2, is EAGVVQSPRYKIIEKKQPVAFWCNPISGHNTLYWYLQNLGQGPELLIRYENEEAVDDSQLPKDRFSAERLKGVDSTLKIQPAELGDSAVYLCASSPGASGNTGELFFGEGSRLTVL.